The clone carrying this T cell receptor (beta chain) showed up just a few times. Its antigen is unknown. These data come from a study of CD8+CD57+ T cells in acquired aplastic anemia. Study summary: DNA from sorted CD4+ and CD8+ cells averaged approximately 3.5 ug.

V was cut by 4 bases and J by 0 bases, with 6 bases left in between. This CDR3 contains 13 residues. CDR1 and CDR2 (germline): MNHEY, SMNVEV (reference sequence). The study profiled TCR beta VDJ and CDR3 using genomic DNA as template. TCRdb called the reads again in MiXCR, with one record for every CDR3 protein. This table has some 290,000 distinct CDR3 sequences, 55% to 60% appearing once. Overall study results and limits: Between patients and controls, CD8+ Simpson's diversity did not vary significantly. Common to patients and controls were 25 to 30 CD8+ CDR3 sequences.

What was sequenced was sorted CD4+, CD8+, or CD8+CD57+ T cells (not recorded which) from PBMCs. The TCR originated in a human donor with severe aplastic anemia or a healthy control (not recorded which). The rearrangement joins TRBV27 to TRBJ1-1; D ambiguous. CDR3: CASSSVLNTEAFF. The CDR3 region has the DNA TGTGCCAGCAGTTCTGTTTTGAACACTGAAGCTTTCTTT.